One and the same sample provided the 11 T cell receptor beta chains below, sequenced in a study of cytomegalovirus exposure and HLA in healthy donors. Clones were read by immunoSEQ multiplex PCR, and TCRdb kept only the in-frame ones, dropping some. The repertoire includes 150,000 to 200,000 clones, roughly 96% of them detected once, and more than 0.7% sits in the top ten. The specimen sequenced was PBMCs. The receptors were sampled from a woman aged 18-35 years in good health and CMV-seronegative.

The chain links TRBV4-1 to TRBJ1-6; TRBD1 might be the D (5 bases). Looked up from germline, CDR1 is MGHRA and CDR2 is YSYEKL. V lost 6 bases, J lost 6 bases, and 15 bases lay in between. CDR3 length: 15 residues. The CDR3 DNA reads TGCGCCAGCAGTCCCGGGACTGCTGTTAATTCACCCCTCCACTTT. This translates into CASSPGTAVNSPLHF.

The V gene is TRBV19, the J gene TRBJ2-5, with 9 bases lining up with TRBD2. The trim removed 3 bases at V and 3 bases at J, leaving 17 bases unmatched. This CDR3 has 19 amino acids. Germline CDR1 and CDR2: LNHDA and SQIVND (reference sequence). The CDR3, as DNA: TGTGCCAGTAGTATTATTCCAGGGGAAGCGGGGGGATTTGAAGAGACCCAGTACTTC. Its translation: CASSIIPGEAGGFEETQYF.

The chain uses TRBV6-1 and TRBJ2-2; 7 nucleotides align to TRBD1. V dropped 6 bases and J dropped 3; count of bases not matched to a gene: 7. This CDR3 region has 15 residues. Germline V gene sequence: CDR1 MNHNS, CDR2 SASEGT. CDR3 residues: CASRTGQADTGELFF. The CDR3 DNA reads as TGTGCCAGCAGGACCGGACAGGCAGACACCGGGGAGCTGTTTTTT.

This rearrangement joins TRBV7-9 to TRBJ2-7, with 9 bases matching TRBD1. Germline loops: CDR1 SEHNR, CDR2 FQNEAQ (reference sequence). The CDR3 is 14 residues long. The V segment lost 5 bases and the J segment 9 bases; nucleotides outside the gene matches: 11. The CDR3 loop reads CASSTGTGKLMQYF. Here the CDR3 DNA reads TGTGCCAGCAGCACCGGGACAGGGAAACTGATGCAGTACTTC.

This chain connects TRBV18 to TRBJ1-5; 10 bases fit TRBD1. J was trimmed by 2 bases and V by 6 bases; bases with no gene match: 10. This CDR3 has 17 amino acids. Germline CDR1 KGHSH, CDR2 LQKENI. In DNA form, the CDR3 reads TGTGCCAGCTCGATGGGACAGGGGTTTGTCGGCAATCAGCCCCAGCATTTT. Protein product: CASSMGQGFVGNQPQHF.

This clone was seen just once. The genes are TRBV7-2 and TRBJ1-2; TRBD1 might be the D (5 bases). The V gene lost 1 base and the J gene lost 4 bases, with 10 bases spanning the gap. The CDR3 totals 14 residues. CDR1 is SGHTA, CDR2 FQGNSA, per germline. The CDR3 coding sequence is TGTGCCAGCAGCTTAGTAGGGAGGGGCTATGGCTACACCTTC. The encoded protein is CASSLVGRGYGYTF.

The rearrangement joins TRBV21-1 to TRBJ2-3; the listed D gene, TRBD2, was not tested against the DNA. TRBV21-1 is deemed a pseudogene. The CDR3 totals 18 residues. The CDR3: CASSKALSLRERTDTQYF. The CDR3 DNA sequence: TGTGCCAGCAGCAAAGCGCTAAGCCTCCGGGAGCGCACAGATACGCAGTATTTT.

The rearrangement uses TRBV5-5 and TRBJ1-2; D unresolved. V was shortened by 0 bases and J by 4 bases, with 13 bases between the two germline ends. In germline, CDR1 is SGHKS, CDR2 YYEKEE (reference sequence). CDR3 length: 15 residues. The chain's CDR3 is CASSLGEGLGYGYTF. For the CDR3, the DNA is TGTGCCAGCAGCTTGGGGGAGGGTTTGGGCTATGGCTACACCTTC.

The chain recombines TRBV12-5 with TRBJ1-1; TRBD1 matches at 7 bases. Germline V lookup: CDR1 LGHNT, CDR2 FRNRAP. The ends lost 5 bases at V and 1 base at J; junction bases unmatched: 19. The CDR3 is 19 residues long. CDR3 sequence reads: CASGPAYRNKTGKNTEAFF. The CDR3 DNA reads TGTGCTAGTGGTCCCGCCTATCGGAACAAGACAGGGAAGAACACTGAAGCTTTCTTT.

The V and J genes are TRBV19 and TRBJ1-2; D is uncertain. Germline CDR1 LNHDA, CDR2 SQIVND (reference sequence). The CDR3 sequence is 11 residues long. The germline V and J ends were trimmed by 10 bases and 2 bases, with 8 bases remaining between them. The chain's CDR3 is CATEMNYGYTF. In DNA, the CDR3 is TGTGCCACCGAGATGAACTATGGCTACACCTTC.

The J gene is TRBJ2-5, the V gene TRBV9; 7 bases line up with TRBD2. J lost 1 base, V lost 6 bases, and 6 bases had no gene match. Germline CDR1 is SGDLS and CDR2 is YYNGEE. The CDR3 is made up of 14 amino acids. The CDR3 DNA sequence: TGTGCCAGCAACCCCGGGGGGACCCAAGAGACCCAGTACTTC. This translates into CASNPGGTQETQYF.